This T cell receptor (beta chain) was sequenced during a study of human CD8 memory T cell subsets. Buffy coats from healthy donors yielded the PBMC. UMI-labeled 5' RACE was the method by which TCR beta libraries were made. Reprocessing the 5' RACE reads, TCRdb reports a single entry for every CDR3 protein and omits DNA. This listing includes about 5,100 distinct CDR3 sequences. This CDR3 is built from 14 residues. The receptor was derived from a human donor in good health. What was sequenced was CD8+ T cells from PBMCs. The chain recombines TRBV12-3 or TRBV12-4 with TRBJ2-3; TCRdb returns TRBD1, unconfirmable since there is no DNA. The CDR3 is CASSPTEVTDTQYF.